The 9 T cell receptor beta chains in this list originate from one sample, sequenced in a study of blood T cell repertoires in COVID-19. TCRdb's table, derived via immunoSEQ multiplex PCR, lists solely in-frame clones and lacks some. The sample holds some 270,000 clones, around nine tenths seen once. The specimen was peripheral blood. These receptors were taken from a man under 40 with acute or convalescent COVID-19.

The chain has TRBV10-2 and TRBJ2-7, with 8 bases fitting TRBD2. The CDR3 has 13 residues. V trimming: 6 bases; J trimming: 7 bases; junction bases outside the gene matches: 8. CDR1 WSHSY and CDR2 SAAADI come from the germline V gene. For the CDR3, the DNA is TGCGCCAGCAGAGGGATCCCGGGGGGGGAGCAGTACTTC. This gives the protein CASRGIPGGEQYF.

The V and J genes are TRBV4-1 and TRBJ2-3; the D gene is possibly TRBD1 (7 bases). The germline gives CDR1 MGHRA, CDR2 YSYEKL. Between the trimmed V and J ends, which lost 0 bases and 7 bases, there was a span of 14 bases. The CDR3 is 15 amino acids. CDR3 coding DNA: TGCGCCAGCAGCCAAGAATCGCAGGGGGGATATACGCAGTATTTT. Translation gives CASSQESQGGYTQYF.

J is TRBJ2-5 and V is TRBV7-3; 11 bases map to TRBD2. Germline V gives CDR1 SGHTA, CDR2 FQGTGA. The CDR3 is 16 amino acids. V was pared by 0 bases and J by 2 bases, with 2 bases of the junction left unmatched. CDR3: CASSLTASGGQETQYF. The CDR3 coding sequence is TGTGCCAGCAGCTTAACAGCTAGCGGGGGGCAAGAGACCCAGTACTTC.

The rearrangement joins TRBV14 to TRBJ2-2; D ambiguous. V lost 5 bases and J 7 bases, leaving 5 bases between the germline ends. Germline CDR1 is SGHDN and CDR2 is FVKESK. The CDR3 consists of 11 residues. The chain's CDR3 is CASSLIGELFF. CDR3 nucleotide sequence: TGTGCCAGCAGCTTAATCGGGGAGCTGTTTTTT.

This clone was observed a single time. The CDR3: CASPHRESNQPQHF. The CDR3 region has the DNA TGTGCCAGCCCCCATAGGGAGAGCAATCAGCCCCAGCATTTT. The rearrangement joins TRBV7-3 to TRBJ1-5; D is unresolved. Per germline, CDR1 SGHTA and CDR2 FQGTGA. V lost 8 bases, J lost 1 base, and 12 bases lay in between. The CDR3 totals 14 residues. Using reference TRBV7-3 and TRBJ1-5 for the parts outside the CDR3, the full variable domain is GAGVSQTPSNKVTEKGKYVELRCDPISGHTALYWYRQSLGQGPEFLIYFQGTGAADDSGLPNDRFFAVRPEGSVSTLKIQRTERGDSAVYLCASPHRESNQPQHFGDGTRLSIL.

The chain is built from TRBV9 and TRBJ2-1; 7 bases line up with TRBD2. V was clipped by 4 bases and J by 6 bases; unmatched bases: 13. Germline V gene sequence: CDR1 SGDLS, CDR2 YYNGEE. The CDR3 runs to 16 residues. The CDR3 protein is CASSPRGDSNFNEQFF. The CDR3 DNA reads TGTGCCAGCAGCCCACGGGGGGACTCTAACTTCAATGAGCAGTTCTTC.

The rearrangement uses TRBV6-6 and TRBJ2-5; 8 positions agree with TRBD1. Germline V gives CDR1 MNHNY, CDR2 SVGAGI (reference sequence). The CDR3 is 15 amino acids. Trimming removed 2 bases from V and 9 bases from J; junction bases left unmatched: 11. The CDR3 DNA reads as TGTGCCAGCAGTTACACCGGGACAGGCCAGGGGTCCCAGTACTTC. Translated, it gives CASSYTGTGQGSQYF.

The chain couples TRBV4-1 to TRBJ1-5; D remains ambiguous. V shed 1 base and J shed 2 bases, with 12 bases lying between them. Germline lookup yields CDR1 MGHRA and CDR2 YSYEKL. CDR3 length equals 16 residues. CDR3 in amino acids: CASSQVDGARNQPQHF. The CDR3 DNA sequence: TGCGCCAGCAGCCAAGTTGATGGAGCCCGCAATCAGCCCCAGCATTTT.

In DNA, the CDR3 is TGCGCCAGCACCCCCGGGGACTACTTCACCAGCTCCTACAATGAGCAGTTCTTC. Translating it yields CASTPGDYFTSSYNEQFF. This chain links TRBV5-1 with TRBJ2-1; 7 nucleotides line up with TRBD2. This CDR3 spans 18 amino acids. Trimming at V came to 6 bases and at J to 0 bases, leaving 15 bases not matched to a gene. The V gene's germline CDR1 is SGHRS and CDR2 YFSETQ. Variable domain in full (rest from reference TRBV5-1 and TRBJ2-1): KAGVTQTPRYLIKTRGQQVTLSCSPISGHRSVSWYQQTPGQGLQFLFEYFSETQRNKGNFPGRFSGRQFSNSRSEMNVSTLELGDSALYLCASTPGDYFTSSYNEQFFGPGTRLTVL.